One and the same sample provided the 7 T cell receptor beta chains below, sequenced in a study of sequential checkpoint blockade in melanoma. Here immunoSEQ multiplex PCR was the method, and the copy in TCRdb shows in-frame clones only, minus some. The sample consists of about 6,100 clones, roughly 50% of them appearing once. Treatment indicated: randomized to nivolumab then ipilimumab (arm A) or the reverse (arm B). This specimen was CD8+ T cells sorted from blood (inferred from file names), taken from a patient given nivolumab and ipilimumab in sequence. The receptors derive from a human donor with melanoma.

This clone was seen more than once but under ten times. V gene TRBV6-1 combines with J gene TRBJ2-2; weak D call: TRBD1 (5 bases). V dropped 3 bases and J dropped 6 bases, with 17 bases sitting between them. The CDR3 extends over 16 amino acids. Germline V CDR1 and CDR2: MNHNS, SASEGT. This CDR3 is CASSEGTAGLAGELFF. DNA of the CDR3: TGTGCCAGCAGTGAGGGTACGGCAGGGTTGGCCGGGGAGCTGTTTTTT.

This rearrangement joins TRBV2 to TRBJ2-1; D remains unclear. Germline CDR1 and CDR2: SNHLY and FYNNEI. Trimming pared 6 bases from V and 10 bases from J, leaving 7 bases between. This CDR3 contains 10 residues. The CDR3: CASSRAEQFF. The CDR3 DNA follows: TGTGCCAGCAGCCGCGCCGAGCAGTTCTTC.

There are a few counts of this clone. V and J are TRBV5-8 and TRBJ1-2, with D possibly matching TRBD1 (5 bases). The CDR3 is made up of 12 amino acids. V was cut by 2 bases and J by 5 bases, with 7 bases left in between. Germline lookup yields CDR1 SGHTS and CDR2 YDEGEE. The CDR3 spells CASSFGTYGYTF. As DNA, the CDR3 is TGTGCCAGCAGCTTTGGGACTTATGGCTACACCTTC. Full variable domain (missing parts from reference TRBV5-8 and TRBJ1-2): EAGVTQSPTHLIKTRGQQATLRCSPISGHTSVYWYQQALGLGLQFLLWYDEGEERNRGNFPPRFSGRQFPNYSSELNVNALELEDSALYLCASSFGTYGYTFGSGTRLTVV.

CDR3 in DNA: TGTGCCACCAGCAGAGATCTTGGAGGGGTAGGCTACAATGAGCAGTTCTTC. This codes for CATSRDLGGVGYNEQFF. The rearrangement links TRBV15 to TRBJ2-1, with a weak D call TRBD2 (6 bases). The V end lost 0 bases, the J end lost 3 bases, and 15 bases lay between the germline ends. CDR3 length: 17 amino acids. Germline V gene lookup returns CDR1 LNHNV and CDR2 YYDKDF (reference sequence).

The chain uses TRBV6-5 and TRBJ1-2; 7 nucleotides align to TRBD1. J lost 4 bases, V lost 6 bases, and 5 bases had no gene match. The CDR3 runs to 13 residues. The V gene's germline CDR1 is MNHEY and CDR2 SVGAGI. The CDR3 sequence is CASRGQRVYGYTF. The CDR3, as DNA: TGTGCCAGCAGGGGACAGCGGGTCTATGGCTACACCTTC.

This chain uses TRBV5-1 with TRBJ1-2, with TRBD1 as a possible D gene (6 bases). The CDR3 contains 14 residues. CDR1 is SGHRS and CDR2 is YFSETQ in the germline V gene. The V gene lost 1 base and the J gene lost 6 bases, with 13 bases spanning the gap. The CDR3 region is CASSLMGGADGYTF. The CDR3 DNA reads as TGCGCCAGCAGCTTGATGGGGGGGGCCGATGGCTACACCTTC.

The rearrangement joins TRBV13 to TRBJ2-5, with 7 bases matching TRBD1. Germline V gene data show CDR1 as PRHDT and CDR2 as FYEKMQ (reference sequence). After removal of 2 bases from V and 5 bases from J, the junction contained 5 bases not matched to a gene. The CDR3 runs 14 residues. CDR3 sequence: CASSLRGRVETQYF. The CDR3 nucleotides are TGTGCCAGCAGCTTAAGGGGGCGCGTGGAGACCCAGTACTTC.